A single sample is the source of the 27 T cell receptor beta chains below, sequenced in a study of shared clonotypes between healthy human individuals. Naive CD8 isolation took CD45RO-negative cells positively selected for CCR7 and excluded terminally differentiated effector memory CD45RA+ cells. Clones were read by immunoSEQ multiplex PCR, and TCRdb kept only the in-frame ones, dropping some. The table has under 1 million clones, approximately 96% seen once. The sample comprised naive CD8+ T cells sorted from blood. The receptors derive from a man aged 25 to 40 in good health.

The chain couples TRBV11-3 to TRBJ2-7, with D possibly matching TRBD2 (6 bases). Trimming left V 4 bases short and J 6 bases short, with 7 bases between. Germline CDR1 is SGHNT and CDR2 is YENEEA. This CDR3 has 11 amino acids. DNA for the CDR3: TGTGCCAGCAGCTCCGGGGGCGAGCAGTACTTC. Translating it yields CASSSGGEQYF.

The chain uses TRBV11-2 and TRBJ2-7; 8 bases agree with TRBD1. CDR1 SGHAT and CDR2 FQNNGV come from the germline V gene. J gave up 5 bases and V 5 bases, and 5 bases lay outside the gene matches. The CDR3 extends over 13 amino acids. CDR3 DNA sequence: TGTGCCAGCAGCCCGGGGACAGGACACGAGCAGTACTTC. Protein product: CASSPGTGHEQYF.

CDR3 protein: CASRREGGTEAFF. The CDR3 DNA is TGTGCCAGCAGACGAGAGGGAGGGACTGAAGCTTTCTTT. The chain uses TRBV11-2 and TRBJ1-1; D gene ambiguous. The V end was cut by 6 bases, the J end by 5 bases, with 13 bases between. The CDR3 is 13 amino acids. The germline gives CDR1 SGHAT, CDR2 FQNNGV. The entire variable domain, with the rest obtained from reference TRBV11-2 and TRBJ1-1, is as follows: EAGVAQSPRYKIIEKRQSVAFWCNPISGHATLYWYQQILGQGPKLLIQFQNNGVVDDSQLPKDRFSAERLKGVDSTLKIQPAKLEDSAVYLCASRREGGTEAFFGQGTRLTVV.

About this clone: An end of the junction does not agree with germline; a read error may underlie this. CDR3 nucleotide sequence: TGTGCCATCAGTCAGGGGCGACGTGAGACCCAGTACTTC. It specifies CAISQGRRETQYF. V gene TRBV28 combines with J gene TRBJ2-5; perhaps TRBD1 as D (6 bases). Germline values: CDR1 MDHEN, CDR2 SYDVKM. This CDR3 contains 13 residues.

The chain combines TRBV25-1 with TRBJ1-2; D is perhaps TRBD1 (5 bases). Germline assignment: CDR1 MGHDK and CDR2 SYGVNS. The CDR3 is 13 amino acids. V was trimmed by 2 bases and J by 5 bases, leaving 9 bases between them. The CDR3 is CASSEAGTYGYTF. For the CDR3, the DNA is TGTGCCAGCAGTGAAGCAGGGACTTATGGCTACACCTTC.

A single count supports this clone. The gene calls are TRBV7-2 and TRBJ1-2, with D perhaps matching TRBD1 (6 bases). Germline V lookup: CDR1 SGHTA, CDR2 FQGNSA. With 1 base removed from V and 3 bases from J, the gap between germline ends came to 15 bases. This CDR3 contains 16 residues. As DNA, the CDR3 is TGTGCCAGCAGCTTAGGGGACAACGGACGTGACTATGGCTACACCTTC. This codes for CASSLGDNGRDYGYTF.

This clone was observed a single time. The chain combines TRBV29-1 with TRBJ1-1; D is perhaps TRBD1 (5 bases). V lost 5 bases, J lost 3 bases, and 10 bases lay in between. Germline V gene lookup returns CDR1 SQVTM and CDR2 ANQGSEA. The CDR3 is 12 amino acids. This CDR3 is CSVRGTDTEAFF. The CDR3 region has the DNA TGCAGCGTTCGCGGGACGGACACTGAAGCTTTCTTT.

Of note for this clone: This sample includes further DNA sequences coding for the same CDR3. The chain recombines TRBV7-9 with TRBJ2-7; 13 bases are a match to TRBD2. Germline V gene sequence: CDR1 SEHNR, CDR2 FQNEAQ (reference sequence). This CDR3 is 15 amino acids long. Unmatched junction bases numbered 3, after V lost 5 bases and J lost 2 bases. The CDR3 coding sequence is TGTGCCAGCAGCGCGGGGACTAGCGGGACCTACGAGCAGTACTTC. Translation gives CASSAGTSGTYEQYF.

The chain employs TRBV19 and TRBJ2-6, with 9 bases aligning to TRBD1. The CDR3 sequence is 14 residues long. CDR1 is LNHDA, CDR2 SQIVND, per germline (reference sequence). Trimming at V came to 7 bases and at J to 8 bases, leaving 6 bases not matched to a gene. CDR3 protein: CASTMGTGPNVLTF. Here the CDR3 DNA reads TGTGCCAGTACCATGGGGACAGGGCCCAACGTCCTGACTTTC. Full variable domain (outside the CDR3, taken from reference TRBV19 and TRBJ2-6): DGGITQSPKYLFRKEGQNVTLSCEQNLNHDAMYWYRQDPGQGLRLIYYSQIVNDFQKGDIAEGYSVSREKKESFPLTVTSAQKNPTAFYLCASTMGTGPNVLTFGAGSRLTVL.

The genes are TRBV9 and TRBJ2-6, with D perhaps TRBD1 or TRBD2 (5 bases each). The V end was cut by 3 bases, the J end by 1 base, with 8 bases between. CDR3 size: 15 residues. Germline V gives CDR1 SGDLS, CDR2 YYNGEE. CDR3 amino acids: CASSAGASGANVLTF. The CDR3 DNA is TGTGCCAGCAGCGCCGGGGCTTCTGGGGCCAACGTCCTGACTTTC.

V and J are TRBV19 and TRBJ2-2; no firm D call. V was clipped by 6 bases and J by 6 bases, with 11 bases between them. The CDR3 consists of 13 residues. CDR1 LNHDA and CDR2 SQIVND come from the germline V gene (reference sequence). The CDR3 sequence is CASRLLGPGELFF. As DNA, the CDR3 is TGTGCCAGTAGGTTGTTGGGTCCCGGGGAGCTGTTTTTT. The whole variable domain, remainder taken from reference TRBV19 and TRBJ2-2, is DGGITQSPKYLFRKEGQNVTLSCEQNLNHDAMYWYRQDPGQGLRLIYYSQIVNDFQKGDIAEGYSVSREKKESFPLTVTSAQKNPTAFYLCASRLLGPGELFFGEGSRLTVL.

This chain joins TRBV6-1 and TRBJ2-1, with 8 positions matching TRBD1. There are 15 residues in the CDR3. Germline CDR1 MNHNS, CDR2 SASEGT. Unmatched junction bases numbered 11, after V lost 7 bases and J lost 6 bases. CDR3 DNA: TGTGCCAGCAATGACAGGGGCAATTTATTCAATGAGCAGTTCTTC. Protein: CASNDRGNLFNEQFF.

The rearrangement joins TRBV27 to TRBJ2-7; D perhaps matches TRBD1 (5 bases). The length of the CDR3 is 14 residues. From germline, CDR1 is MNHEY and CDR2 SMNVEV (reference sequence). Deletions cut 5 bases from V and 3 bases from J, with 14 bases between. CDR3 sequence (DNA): TGTGCCAGCAGTGTAGCCCAGGGTAACTACGAGCAGTACTTC. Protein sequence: CASSVAQGNYEQYF.

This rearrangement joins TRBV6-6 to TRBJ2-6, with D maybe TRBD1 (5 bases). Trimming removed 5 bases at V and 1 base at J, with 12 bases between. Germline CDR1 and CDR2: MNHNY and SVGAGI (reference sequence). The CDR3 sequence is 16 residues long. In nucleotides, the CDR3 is TGTGCCAGCAGTCCCACTCCAGGGTCTGGGGCCAACGTCCTGACTTTC. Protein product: CASSPTPGSGANVLTF.

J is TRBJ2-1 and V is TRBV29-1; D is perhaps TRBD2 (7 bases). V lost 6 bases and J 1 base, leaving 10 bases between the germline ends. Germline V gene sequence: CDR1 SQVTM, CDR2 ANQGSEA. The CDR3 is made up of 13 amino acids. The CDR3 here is CSVGRGSYNEQFF. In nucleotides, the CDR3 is TGCAGCGTGGGGAGGGGGTCCTACAATGAGCAGTTCTTC.

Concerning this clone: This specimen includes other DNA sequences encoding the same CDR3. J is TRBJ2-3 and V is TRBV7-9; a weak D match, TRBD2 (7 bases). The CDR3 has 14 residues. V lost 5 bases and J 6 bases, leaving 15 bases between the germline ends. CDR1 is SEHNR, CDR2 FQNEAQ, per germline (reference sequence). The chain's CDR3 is CASSGGRGADTQYF. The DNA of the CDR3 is TGTGCCAGCAGCGGAGGTCGGGGGGCGGATACGCAGTATTTT.

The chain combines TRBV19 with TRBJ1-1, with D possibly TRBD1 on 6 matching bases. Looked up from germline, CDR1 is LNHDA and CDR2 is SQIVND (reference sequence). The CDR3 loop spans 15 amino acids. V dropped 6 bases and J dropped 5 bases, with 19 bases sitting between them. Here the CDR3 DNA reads TGTGCCAGTAGACTTTTGGGGGCGAGGAGGACTGAAGCTTTCTTT. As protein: CASRLLGARRTEAFF.

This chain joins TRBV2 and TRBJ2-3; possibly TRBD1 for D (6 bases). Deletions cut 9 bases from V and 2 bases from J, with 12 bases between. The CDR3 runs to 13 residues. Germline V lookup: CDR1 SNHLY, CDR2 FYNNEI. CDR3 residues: CARNRDNTDTQYF. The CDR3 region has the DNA TGTGCCAGGAACCGGGACAACACAGATACGCAGTATTTT.

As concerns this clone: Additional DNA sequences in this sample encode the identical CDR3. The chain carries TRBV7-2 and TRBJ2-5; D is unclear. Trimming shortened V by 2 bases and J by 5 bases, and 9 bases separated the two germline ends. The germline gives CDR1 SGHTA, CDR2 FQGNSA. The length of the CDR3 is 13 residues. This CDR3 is CASSLPNEETQYF. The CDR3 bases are TGTGCCAGCAGCTTACCTAACGAGGAGACCCAGTACTTC.

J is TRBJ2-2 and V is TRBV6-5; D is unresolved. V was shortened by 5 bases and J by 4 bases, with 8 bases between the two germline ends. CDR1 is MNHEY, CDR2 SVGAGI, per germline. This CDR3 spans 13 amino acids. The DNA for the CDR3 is TGTGCCAGCAGTATGGCACCCACCGGGGAGCTGTTTTTT. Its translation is CASSMAPTGELFF.

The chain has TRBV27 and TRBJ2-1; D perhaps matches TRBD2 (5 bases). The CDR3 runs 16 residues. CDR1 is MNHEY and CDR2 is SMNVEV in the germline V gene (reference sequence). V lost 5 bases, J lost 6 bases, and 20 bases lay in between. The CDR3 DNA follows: TGTGCCAGCAGTCACCTTAAGGCACTAGGCGGCAATGAGCAGTTCTTC. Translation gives CASSHLKALGGNEQFF.

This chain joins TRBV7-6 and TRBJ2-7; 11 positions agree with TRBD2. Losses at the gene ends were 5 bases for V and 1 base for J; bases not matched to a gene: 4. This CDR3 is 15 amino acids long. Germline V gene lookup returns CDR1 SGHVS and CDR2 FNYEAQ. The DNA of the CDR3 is TGTGCCAGCAGCCTTAGCGGGAGGGGATCCTACGAGCAGTACTTC. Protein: CASSLSGRGSYEQYF.

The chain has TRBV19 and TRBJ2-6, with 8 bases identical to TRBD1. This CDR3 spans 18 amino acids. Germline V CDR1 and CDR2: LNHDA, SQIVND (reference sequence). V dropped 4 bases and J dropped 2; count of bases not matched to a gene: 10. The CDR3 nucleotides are TGTGCCAGTAGTAGACAGACAGGGGAGGTTCCTGGGGCCAACGTCCTGACTTTC. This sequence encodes CASSRQTGEVPGANVLTF.

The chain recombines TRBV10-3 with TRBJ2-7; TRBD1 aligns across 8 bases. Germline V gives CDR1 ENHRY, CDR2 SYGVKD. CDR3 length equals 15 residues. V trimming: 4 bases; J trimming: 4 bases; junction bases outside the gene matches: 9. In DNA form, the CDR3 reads TGTGCCATCAGTGGCCGGACAGGGACCGGGTACGAGCAGTACTTC. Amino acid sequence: CAISGRTGTGYEQYF.

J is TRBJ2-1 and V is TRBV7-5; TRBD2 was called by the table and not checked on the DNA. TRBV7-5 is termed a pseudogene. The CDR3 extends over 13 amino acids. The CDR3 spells CARSGLAHNEQFF. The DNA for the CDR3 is TGTGCCAGAAGTGGACTAGCACACAATGAGCAGTTCTTC.

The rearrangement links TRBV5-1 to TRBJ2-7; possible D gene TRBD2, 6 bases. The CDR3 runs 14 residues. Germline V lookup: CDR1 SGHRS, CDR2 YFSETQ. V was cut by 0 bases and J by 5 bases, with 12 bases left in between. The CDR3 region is CASSLAGEGHEQYF. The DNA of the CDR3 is TGCGCCAGCAGCTTGGCGGGAGAAGGGCACGAGCAGTACTTC. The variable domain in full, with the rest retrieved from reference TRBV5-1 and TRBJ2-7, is KAGVTQTPRYLIKTRGQQVTLSCSPISGHRSVSWYQQTPGQGLQFLFEYFSETQRNKGNFPGRFSGRQFSNSRSEMNVSTLELGDSALYLCASSLAGEGHEQYFGPGTRLTVT.

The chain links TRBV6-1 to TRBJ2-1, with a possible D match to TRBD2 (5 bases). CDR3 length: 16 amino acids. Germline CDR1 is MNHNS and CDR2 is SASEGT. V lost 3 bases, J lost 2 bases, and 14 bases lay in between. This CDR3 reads CASSDATRPPYNEQFF. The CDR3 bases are TGTGCCAGCAGTGACGCTACTAGGCCCCCCTACAATGAGCAGTTCTTC.